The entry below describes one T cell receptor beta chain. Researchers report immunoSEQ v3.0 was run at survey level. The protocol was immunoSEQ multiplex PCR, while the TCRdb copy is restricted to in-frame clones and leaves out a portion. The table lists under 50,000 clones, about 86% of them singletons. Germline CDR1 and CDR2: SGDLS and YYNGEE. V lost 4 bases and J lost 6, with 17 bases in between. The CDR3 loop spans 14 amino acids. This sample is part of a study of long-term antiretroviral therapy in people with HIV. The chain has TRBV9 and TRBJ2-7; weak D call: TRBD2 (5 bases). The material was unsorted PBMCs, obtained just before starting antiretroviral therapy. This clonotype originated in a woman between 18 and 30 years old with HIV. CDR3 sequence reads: CASSTQVSAGEQYF. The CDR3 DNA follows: TGTGCCAGCAGCACCCAGGTCTCGGCGGGCGAGCAGTACTTC. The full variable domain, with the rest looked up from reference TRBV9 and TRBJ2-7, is DSGVTQTPKHLITATGQRVTLRCSPRSGDLSVYWYQQSLDQGLQFLIQYYNGEERAKGNILERFSAQQFPDLHSELNLSSLELGDSALYFCASSTQVSAGEQYFGPGTRLTVT.